These 10 T cell receptor beta chains originate from one sample sequenced in a study of Graves' ophthalmopathy and Graves' hyperthyroidism. Transcripts of RNA were the source for amplifying TCR beta CDR3 regions. RT-PCR was first run with HTBI primers, then multiplex PCR in a second round. TCRdb re-derived calls from the multiplex PCR reads in MiXCR, one entry per CDR3 protein. The sample has about 400,000 distinct CDR3 sequences; 15% are singletons. Material for sequencing was peripheral blood. The receptor source for this set is a woman under 30 with stable Graves' hyperthyroidism.

This clonotype was seen repeatedly, ten times or more. This chain joins TRBV6-1 and TRBJ1-5, with D possibly matching TRBD1 (5 bases). V was cut by 3 bases and J by 7 bases, with 13 bases left in between. Germline V gene sequence: CDR1 MNHNS, CDR2 SASEGT. There are 14 residues in the CDR3. The CDR3 spells CASSDGARGQPQHF. Here the CDR3 DNA reads TGTGCCAGCAGTGACGGGGCCCGGGGGCAGCCCCAGCATTTT.

This clonotype was observed many times. This chain connects TRBV12-3 or TRBV12-4 to TRBJ2-5; 7 bases are a match to TRBD1. V was pared by 3 bases and J by 2 bases, with 3 bases of the junction left unmatched. The CDR3 is made up of 14 amino acids. CDR3 sequence (DNA): TGTGCCAGCAGTTTCTCCAGGGGGCAAGAGACCCAGTACTTC. Protein product: CASSFSRGQETQYF.

This clonotype occurred many times. This chain connects TRBV20-1 to TRBJ1-6, with D maybe TRBD1 (5 bases). From germline, CDR1 is DFQATT and CDR2 SNEGSKA (reference sequence). This CDR3 comprises 17 residues. The V and J ends lost 2 bases and 5 bases respectively, with 19 bases between them. The CDR3 reads CSARTGGAAYNNSPLHF. The CDR3, as DNA: TGCAGTGCTAGAACGGGCGGGGCGGCCTACAATAATTCACCCCTCCACTTT.

This clonotype was detected many times. V is TRBV12-3 or TRBV12-4 and J is TRBJ2-5, with TRBD2 identical over 8 bases. The trim removed 3 bases at V and 5 bases at J, leaving 8 bases unmatched. The CDR3 sequence is 15 residues long. The CDR3 DNA reads as TGTGCCAGCAGTTTCGGGGGGGCAGGAGAGGAGACCCAGTACTTC. This encodes CASSFGGAGEETQYF.

At least ten counts were recorded for this clonotype. CDR3 region: CSGGGDQETQYF. Written as DNA, the CDR3 is TGCAGCGGAGGAGGAGACCAAGAGACCCAGTACTTC. The genes are TRBV29-1 and TRBJ2-5, with D possibly matching TRBD2 (5 bases). The V end was cut by 7 bases, the J end by 0 bases, with 9 bases between. The CDR3 contains 12 residues. Per the germline V gene, CDR1 is SQVTM and CDR2 is ANQGSEA.

This clonotype was seen ten or more times. The chain has TRBV12-5 and TRBJ2-2; D unresolved. Germline V gene lookup returns CDR1 LGHNT and CDR2 FRNRAP. V was pared by 5 bases and J by 3 bases, with 7 bases between. CDR3 size: 13 residues. CDR3 sequence: CASGPTYTGELFF. CDR3 coding DNA: TGTGCTAGTGGTCCGACCTACACCGGGGAGCTGTTTTTT.

This clonotype was seen a few times. V is TRBV6-5 and J is TRBJ2-7; tentative D call: TRBD1 (5 bases). The CDR3 contains 14 residues. V dropped 10 bases and J dropped 5 bases, with 21 bases sitting between them. Looked up from germline, CDR1 is MNHEY and CDR2 is SVGAGI. The CDR3 sequence: CATKFRVSVHEQYF. CDR3 nucleotides: TGTGCCACCAAATTCAGGGTATCCGTCCACGAGCAGTACTTC.

At least ten counts were recorded for this clonotype. The chain carries TRBV6-5 and TRBJ2-7; TRBD2 matches at 9 bases. This CDR3 has 14 amino acids. The junction had 5 bases not matched to a gene; V was cut back by 4 bases and J by 4 bases. Germline lookup yields CDR1 MNHEY and CDR2 SVGAGI. DNA for the CDR3: TGTGCCAGCAGTTTTAGCGGGGGCGATTACGAGCAGTACTTC. It encodes CASSFSGGDYEQYF.

This clonotype showed up many times. The chain is built from TRBV7-8 and TRBJ1-5, with 8 bases fitting TRBD1. V gave up 4 bases and J gave up 4 bases; unmatched junction bases: 6. CDR1 and CDR2 from the germline V gene are SGHVS and FQNEAQ. The CDR3 contains 15 residues. CDR3: CASSSSRDRNQPQHF. The CDR3, as DNA: TGTGCCAGCAGCTCGAGCCGGGACAGGAATCAGCCCCAGCATTTT.

This clonotype showed up many times. This chain connects TRBV6-2 or TRBV6-3 to TRBJ2-5; TRBD2 matches at 8 bases. The germline gives CDR1 MNHEY, CDR2 SVGEGT. This CDR3 is 17 amino acids long. The junction had 6 bases not matched to a gene; V was cut back by 0 bases and J by 0 bases. The CDR3 loop reads CASSYSTAGAHQETQYF. CDR3 in DNA: TGTGCCAGCAGTTACTCGACAGCGGGGGCCCACCAAGAGACCCAGTACTTC.